Listed below are T cell receptor beta chains from one sample, sequenced in a study of OX40 agonist ivuxolimab in advanced cancers. Clones were sequenced by immunoSEQ multiplex PCR, and TCRdb holds only the in-frame ones, with some missing. The table lists around 84,000 clones, 92% of them singletons. This specimen consisted of CD4+ or CD8+ T cells sorted from blood, obtained in a trial of the OX40 agonist ivuxolimab. All receptors derive from an adult with an advanced solid tumor such as melanoma, head and neck, liver or kidney cancer. CDR3s include the opening cysteine and the closing phenylalanine or tryptophan. D genes are given only for firm matches. The size field is filled for only some rows; it gives once, few, many or a size class.

clone size: NA; V gene: TRBV5-8; D gene: NA; J gene: TRBJ1-4; CDR3 DNA: TGTGCCAGCAGCTTCCCAGGGGAGGGAACTAATGAAAAACTGTTTTTT; CDR3 protein: CASSFPGEGTNEKLFF
clone size: once; V gene: TRBV7-6; D gene: TRBD1; J gene: TRBJ1-1; CDR3 DNA: TGTGCCAGCAGCATCAGGGGGGAGGGCACTGAAGCTTTCTTT; CDR3 protein: CASSIRGEGTEAFF
clone size: NA; V gene: TRBV19; D gene: TRBD1; J gene: TRBJ2-1; CDR3 DNA: TGTGCCAGTATGGACAGGGGGACGAATGAGCAGTTCTTC; CDR3 protein: CASMDRGTNEQFF
clone size: NA; V gene: TRBV27; D gene: NA; J gene: TRBJ2-1; CDR3 DNA: TGTGCCAGCAGTCCCCCCGGGCCAAATGAGCAGTTCTTC; CDR3 protein: CASSPPGPNEQFF
clone size: NA; V gene: TRBV10-1; D gene: TRBD1; J gene: TRBJ2-3; CDR3 DNA: TGCGCCAGCAGTGAGTCGGGGACAGGGGCGGCAGATACGCAGTATTTT; CDR3 protein: CASSESGTGAADTQYF
clone size: NA; V gene: TRBV25-1; D gene: NA; J gene: TRBJ2-7; CDR3 DNA: TGTGCCACCGCTGGGACGGACACCTACGAGCAGTACTTC; CDR3 protein: CATAGTDTYEQYF
clone size: NA; V gene: TRBV25-1; D gene: NA; J gene: TRBJ2-2; CDR3 DNA: TGTGCCAGCAGTGAAGCTAGGAACACCGGGGAGCTGTTTTTT; CDR3 protein: CASSEARNTGELFF
clone size: NA; V gene: TRBV7-9; D gene: TRBD1; J gene: TRBJ2-7; CDR3 DNA: TGTGCCAGCAGCTTAGAGTCAGGGGGAACATTCTACGAGCAGTACTTC; CDR3 protein: CASSLESGGTFYEQYF
clone size: once; V gene: TRBV27; D gene: NA; J gene: TRBJ2-5; CDR3 DNA: TGTGCCAGCAGTTCTGACGGAGGGTGGGAGACCCAGTACTTC; CDR3 protein: CASSSDGGWETQYF
clone size: once; V gene: TRBV6-1; D gene: NA; J gene: TRBJ2-5; CDR3 DNA: TGTGCCAGCGGATCGGACGTCCAAGAGACCCAGTACTTC; CDR3 protein: CASGSDVQETQYF
clone size: once; V gene: TRBV4-1; D gene: TRBD2; J gene: TRBJ2-1; CDR3 DNA: TGCGCCAGCAGCCAAGTGGGGGGACTAGCCGGCGATGAGCAGTTCTTC; CDR3 protein: CASSQVGGLAGDEQFF
clone size: NA; V gene: TRBV9; D gene: TRBD1; J gene: TRBJ2-2; CDR3 DNA: TGTGCCAGCAGCGTATCAGTACCGGACAGGGGCCGAATCACCGGGGAGCTGTTTTTT; CDR3 protein: CASSVSVPDRGRITGELFF
clone size: NA; V gene: TRBV9; D gene: NA; J gene: TRBJ1-2; CDR3 DNA: TGTGCCAGCAGCGGGGGCGAGGGTGGCGACGGCTACACCTTC; CDR3 protein: CASSGGEGGDGYTF
clone size: once; V gene: TRBV6-1; D gene: NA; J gene: TRBJ2-7; CDR3 DNA: TGTGCCAGCAGTGAAGATGGATACGAGCAGTACTTC; CDR3 protein: CASSEDGYEQYF
clone size: NA; V gene: TRBV7-3; D gene: NA; J gene: TRBJ1-1; CDR3 DNA: TGTGCCAGCAGCTTAACATCTGGGTGGGGCGGCACTGAAGCTTTCTTT; CDR3 protein: CASSLTSGWGGTEAFF
clone size: NA; V gene: TRBV27; D gene: NA; J gene: TRBJ2-6; CDR3 DNA: TGTGCCAGCAGTTTACCCAGCTCTGGGGCCAACGTCCTGACTTTC; CDR3 protein: CASSLPSSGANVLTF
clone size: few; V gene: TRBV6-1; D gene: NA; J gene: TRBJ2-1; CDR3 DNA: TGTGCCAGCAGGCCCGACCCGGGGTATGAGCAGTTCTTC; CDR3 protein: CASRPDPGYEQFF
clone size: NA; V gene: TRBV9; D gene: TRBD1; J gene: TRBJ2-2; CDR3 DNA: TGTGCCAGCAGCGACACCCGGGACAGGGGGATGGCCGGGGAGCTGTTTTTT; CDR3 protein: CASSDTRDRGMAGELFF
clone size: NA; V gene: TRBV6-5; D gene: NA; J gene: TRBJ2-2; CDR3 DNA: TGTGCCAGCAGTTACTCGAGTATGCCGACCGGGGAGCTGTTTTTT; CDR3 protein: CASSYSSMPTGELFF
clone size: NA; V gene: TRBV5-4; D gene: NA; J gene: TRBJ2-3; CDR3 DNA: TGTGCCAGCAGCGACCTAGCGACTAGCACAGATACGCAGTATTTT; CDR3 protein: CASSDLATSTDTQYF
clone size: NA; V gene: TRBV27; D gene: NA; J gene: TRBJ2-7; CDR3 DNA: TGTGCCAGCGCCCTGAGGGGGAGCCACTACGAGCAGTACTTC; CDR3 protein: CASALRGSHYEQYF
clone size: NA; V gene: TRBV5-1; D gene: NA; J gene: TRBJ1-1; CDR3 DNA: TGCGCCAGCAGCTTGGTGAACACTGAAGCTTTCTTT; CDR3 protein: CASSLVNTEAFF
clone size: NA; V gene: TRBV5-4; D gene: TRBD2; J gene: TRBJ2-3; CDR3 DNA: TGTGCCAGCAGCTCTGGGAGCGGGGGGGCTGATACGCAGTATTTT; CDR3 protein: CASSSGSGGADTQYF
clone size: NA; V gene: TRBV7-6; D gene: TRBD1; J gene: TRBJ1-2; CDR3 DNA: TGTGCCAGCAGCTTAACTACAGGGGGATATAACTATGAGGGCTACACCTTC; CDR3 protein: CASSLTTGGYNYEGYTF
clone size: NA; V gene: TRBV7-2; D gene: TRBD1; J gene: TRBJ2-6; CDR3 DNA: TGTGCCAGCAGTTCTCCGGGACAGGGGGTCGGGGCCAACGTCCTGACTTTC; CDR3 protein: CASSSPGQGVGANVLTF
clone size: NA; V gene: TRBV9; D gene: NA; J gene: TRBJ1-1; CDR3 DNA: TGTGCCAGCAGCGTTTCGGGAGGAGACACTGAAGCTTTCTTT; CDR3 protein: CASSVSGGDTEAFF
clone size: NA; V gene: TRBV5-6; D gene: NA; J gene: TRBJ2-1; CDR3 DNA: TGTGCCAGCAGCCCAACGGCCCCGGAGCAGTTCTTC; CDR3 protein: CASSPTAPEQFF
clone size: NA; V gene: TRBV4-3; D gene: TRBD1; J gene: TRBJ2-7; CDR3 DNA: TGCGCCAGCAGCCAGGACAGGGTCCTGGGGGAGCAGTACTTC; CDR3 protein: CASSQDRVLGEQYF